The clone carrying this T cell receptor (beta chain) was observed a few times. Germline V gene lookup returns CDR1 DFQATT and CDR2 SNEGSKA (reference sequence). Trimming stripped 1 base from V and 6 bases from J, with 9 bases between. This CDR3 spans 13 amino acids. The TCRbeta library incorporated unique molecular identifiers. TCRdb analysed the PCR reads with MiXCR anew, one entry per CDR3 protein. Of more than 200,000 distinct CDR3 sequences listed, 17% are singletons. The source of the sample is a study of T-cell reconstitution after alpha-beta-depleted transplantation in children. V and J are TRBV20-1 and TRBJ1-4, with D unclear. This clonotype originated in a male patient between 2 and 10 years old who had a stem cell transplant for acute lymphoblastic leukemia, so the T cells may come from the graft donor. The sample was PBMCs, mostly from graft donor cells, taken 360 days after TCRalphabeta/CD19-depleted stem cell transplant. The CDR3 loop is CSARGGADEKLFF. The CDR3 region has the DNA TGCAGTGCTAGAGGAGGAGCCGATGAAAAACTGTTTTTT.